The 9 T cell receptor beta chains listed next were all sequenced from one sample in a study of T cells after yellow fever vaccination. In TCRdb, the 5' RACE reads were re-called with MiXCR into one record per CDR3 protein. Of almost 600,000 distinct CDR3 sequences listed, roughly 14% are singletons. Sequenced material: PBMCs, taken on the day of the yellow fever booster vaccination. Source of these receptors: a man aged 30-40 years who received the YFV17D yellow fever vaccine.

The CDR3 nucleotides read TGCAGTGCTAGGGAGGTGGCGGGCAGTTACAATGAGCAGTTCTTC. It codes for CSAREVAGSYNEQFF. The rearrangement joins TRBV20-1 to TRBJ2-1, with a weak D call TRBD2 (5 bases). Germline V gene data show CDR1 as DFQATT and CDR2 as SNEGSKA (reference sequence). This CDR3 comprises 15 residues. The germline V and J ends were trimmed by 3 bases and 4 bases, with 16 bases remaining between them.

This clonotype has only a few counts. The CDR3 DNA sequence: TGCAGCGTCTCCGCCGGGACCCCCGGCACAGATACGCAGTATTTT. The encoded protein is CSVSAGTPGTDTQYF. This chain joins TRBV29-1 and TRBJ2-3; D is perhaps TRBD1 or TRBD2 (5 bases each). The CDR3 extends over 15 amino acids. Germline V lookup: CDR1 SQVTM, CDR2 ANQGSEA. V was trimmed by 6 bases and J by 1 base, leaving 17 bases between them.

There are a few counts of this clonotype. CDR3: CASSLRQRDEAFF. Written as DNA, the CDR3 is TGTGCCAGTAGTTTGCGACAGAGAGATGAAGCTTTCTTT. This rearrangement joins TRBV19 to TRBJ1-1, with D maybe TRBD1 (5 bases). V was pared by 5 bases and J by 7 bases, with 14 bases between. This CDR3 has 13 amino acids. Germline V CDR1 and CDR2: LNHDA, SQIVND (reference sequence).

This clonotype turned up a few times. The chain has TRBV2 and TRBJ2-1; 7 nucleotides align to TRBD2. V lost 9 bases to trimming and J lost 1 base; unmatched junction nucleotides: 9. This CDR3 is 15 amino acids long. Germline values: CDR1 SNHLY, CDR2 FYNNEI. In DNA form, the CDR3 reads TGTGCCAGTTCTGGCGGGAGAGGGTCCTACAATGAGCAGTTCTTC. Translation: CASSGGRGSYNEQFF.

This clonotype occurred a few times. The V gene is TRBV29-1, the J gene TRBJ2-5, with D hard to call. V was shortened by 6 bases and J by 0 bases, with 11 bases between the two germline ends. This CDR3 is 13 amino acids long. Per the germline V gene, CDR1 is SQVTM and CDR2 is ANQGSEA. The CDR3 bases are TGCAGCGTGACAAGGCCAAACCAAGAGACCCAGTACTTC. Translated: CSVTRPNQETQYF.

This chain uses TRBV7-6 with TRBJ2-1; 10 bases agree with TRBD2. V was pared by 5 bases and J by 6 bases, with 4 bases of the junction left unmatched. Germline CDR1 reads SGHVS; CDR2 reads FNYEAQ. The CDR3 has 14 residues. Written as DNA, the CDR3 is TGTGCCAGCAGCCACCTAGCGGGAGTCAATGAGCAGTTCTTC. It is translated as CASSHLAGVNEQFF.

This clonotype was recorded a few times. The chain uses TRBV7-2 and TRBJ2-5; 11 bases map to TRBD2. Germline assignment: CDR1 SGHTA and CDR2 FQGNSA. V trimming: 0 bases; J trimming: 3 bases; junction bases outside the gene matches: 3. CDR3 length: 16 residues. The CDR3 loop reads CASSLAGGLAEETQYF. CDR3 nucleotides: TGTGCCAGCAGCTTAGCCGGGGGACTAGCGGAAGAGACCCAGTACTTC.

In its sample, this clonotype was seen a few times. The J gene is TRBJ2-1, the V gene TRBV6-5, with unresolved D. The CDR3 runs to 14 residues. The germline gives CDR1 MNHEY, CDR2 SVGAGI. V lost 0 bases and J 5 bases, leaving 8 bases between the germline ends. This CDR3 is CASSYSTDDNEQFF. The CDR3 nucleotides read TGTGCCAGCAGTTACTCGACCGACGACAATGAGCAGTTCTTC.

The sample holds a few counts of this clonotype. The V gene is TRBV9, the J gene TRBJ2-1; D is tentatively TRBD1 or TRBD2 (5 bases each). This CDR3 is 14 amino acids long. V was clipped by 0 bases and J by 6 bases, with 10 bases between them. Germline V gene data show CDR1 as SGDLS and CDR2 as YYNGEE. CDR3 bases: TGTGCCAGCAGCGTAGCCGGGACGGCCAATGAGCAGTTCTTC. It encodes CASSVAGTANEQFF.